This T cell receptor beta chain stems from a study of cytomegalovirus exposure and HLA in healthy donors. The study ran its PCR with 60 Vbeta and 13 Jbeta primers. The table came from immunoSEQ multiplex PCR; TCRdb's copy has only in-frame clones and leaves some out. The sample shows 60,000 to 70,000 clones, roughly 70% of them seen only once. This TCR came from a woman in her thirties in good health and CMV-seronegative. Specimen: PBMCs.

The CDR3 nucleotides read TGTGCCTGGAGTCCGAACAGCTATGGCTACACCTTC. Its protein product is CAWSPNSYGYTF. The gene calls are TRBV30 and TRBJ1-2; D ambiguous. Germline V gene lookup returns CDR1 GTSNPN and CDR2 SVGIG (reference sequence). Deletions cut 2 bases from V and 4 bases from J, with 8 bases between. There are 12 residues in the CDR3.